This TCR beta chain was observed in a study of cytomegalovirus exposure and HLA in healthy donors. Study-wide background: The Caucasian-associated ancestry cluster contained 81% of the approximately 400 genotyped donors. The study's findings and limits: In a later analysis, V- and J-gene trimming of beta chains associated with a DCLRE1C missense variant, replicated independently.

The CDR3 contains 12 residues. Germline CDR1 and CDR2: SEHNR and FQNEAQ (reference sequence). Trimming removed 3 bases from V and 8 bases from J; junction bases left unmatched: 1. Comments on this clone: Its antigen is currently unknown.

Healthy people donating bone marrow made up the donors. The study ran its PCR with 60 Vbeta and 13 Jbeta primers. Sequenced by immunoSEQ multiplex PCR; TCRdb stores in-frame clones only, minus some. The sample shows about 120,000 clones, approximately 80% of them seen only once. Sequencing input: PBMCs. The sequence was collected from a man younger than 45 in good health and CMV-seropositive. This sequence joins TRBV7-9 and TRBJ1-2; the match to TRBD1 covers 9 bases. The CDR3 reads CASSLTGGGYTF. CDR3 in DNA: TGTGCCAGCAGCTTGACAGGGGGAGGCTACACCTTC.